This T cell receptor (beta chain) came from a study of shared clonotypes between healthy human individuals (dated by TCRdb to between 2020 and 2021). Study-wide context: Three men and a couple of women, aged 18 to 49 years, made up the cohort. Per donor, leukapheresis produced somewhere between about 0.8 and 9.5 billion PBMCs. For each donor, CD4 naive and CD4 memory were each given three plates, CD8 naive was given two plates, and CD8 memory was given one plate. Blood TCR repertoires of roughly five healthy adults were deeply sequenced to estimate repertoire size and the extent of clonotype sharing between individuals. Libraries were prepared and TCR repertoires were sequenced by different laboratories using diverse techniques, in order to increase sequencing depth and limit assay-specific biases. Summary of the overall study and its limitations: Rarefaction of sorted-subset datasets indicated incomplete sequencing despite the large sequencing depth. Naive subsets generally had larger estimated clonotype richness than memory subsets did. Pairwise subsampling led to the expectation that sequencing depth would affect the degree of clonotype sharing among donors. Clonotypes shared by all four sorted-subset donors showed higher generation probabilities than non-shared clonotypes. Because the study included a small number of donors, the genetic and exposure-history diversity represented was limited. Approximately 5% of naive CD4, 3.5% of naive CD8, 2.3% of memory CD4, and over 0.35% of memory CD8 clonotypes were shared across a few donors. Only blood was sampled, and tissue TCR repertoires likely differ from those in blood.

CD8 naive samples were CD45RO-negative cells positively selected for CCR7, giving a CD45RA+CCR7+ population that excluded TemRA cells. Healthy HIV-negative adults with no recently reported acute infections or vaccinations were included as donors. Only Caucasian adults living in Nashville, Tennessee, USA were represented among the donors. Blood was collected by leukapheresis, and PBMCs were isolated by Ficoll-Histopaque density gradient centrifugation and then cryopreserved in liquid nitrogen vapor phase. Analytical flow cytometry was used to check the purity and quantity of every magnetically sorted T cell population. From each sorted fraction, genomic DNA was isolated and quantified by UV absorbance on a Nanodrop 2000c. Its CDR3 holds 15 amino acids, cysteine through phenylalanine. Just the 45-base CDR3 DNA is kept, in frame starting at base 1. From the germline V gene, CDR1 is SGDLS and CDR2 is YYNGEE. V is shortened by 0 bases, J by 3 bases, and the region joining them spans 13 bases.

With respect to this clone: The antigen this receptor binds is unknown. Base qualities are not at hand, and no much larger clone is one base apart.

TCR CDR3 regions were amplified from genomic DNA by multiplex PCR using the deep immunoSEQ assay. Genomic DNA extracted from each cell subset was distributed evenly over all wells of several immunoSEQ 96-well plates, and each plate served as one replicate. For sorted subsets, 200 to 250 ng of genomic DNA, equivalent to 25,000 to 30,000 T cell genomes, went into each replicate PCR. The purified libraries were quantified using a Qubit 3.0 fluorometer, sized with a Bioanalyzer 2100, and then quantified again using the KAPA Library Quantification kit. Every immunoSEQ 96-well plate was sequenced on a separate single-read 150-cycle Illumina NextSeq 550 flow cell. In the original analysis: Because the immunoSEQ output included only junctional sequences and no quality scores, the filtering could not be the same as the filtering used for full-length reads. Sequences were annotated with PyIR, a Python wrapper for IgBLAST v1.9, using IMGT germline references to assign V/J genes and CDR3. Reads were filtered out if the reads had weak V/J assignments (E-value above 1e-6), no CDR3, stop codons, out-of-frame junctions, or ambiguous translated residues. V3J clonotypes were defined as sequences sharing the same inferred V gene, J gene, and CDR3 amino acid sequence. Percentage overlap between repertoires was computed as shared unique clonotypes divided by the size of the smaller repertoire. Three approaches were used to assess repertoire richness: RTK rarefaction, the Chao1 estimator, and Recon v2.1 estimates of unobserved clonotypes. Generation probabilities were computed with OLGA for all TCRbeta clonotypes obtained by the gDNA method from several donors. The clones in this table, taken by TCRdb from immuneACCESS, are in-frame only. Not every clone is retained; where verified, under half of the shortfall comes from an unresolved V gene, and the cause of the rest is unknown. Clone size and the V and J calls come from that table; the DNA yielded D and trimming. The sample contains 1.5 million to 2.5 million clones, approximately 94% of them found a single time. The top ten clones comprise approximately 1.2% of the sample.

This receptor was taken from a man aged 18 to 35 in good health. Sequenced material: naive CD8+ T cells sorted from blood. The sample's cell subset or site, from its label and the paper: CD45RA+CCR7+. The chain links TRBV9 with TRBJ2-7, and perhaps TRBD1 as D gene, on 6 matching bases. The CDR3 reads as follows: CASSVARDTYYEQYF. The DNA is TGTGCCAGCAGCGTAGCTAGGGACACCTACTACGAGCAGTACTTC.